This T cell receptor beta chain comes out of a study of OX40 agonist ivuxolimab in advanced cancers. Germline V CDR1 and CDR2: MNHEY, SVGAGI. The CDR3 runs 14 residues. Trimming removed 6 bases at V and 4 bases at J, with 13 bases between. Using immunoSEQ multiplex PCR, the repertoire was profiled, and TCRdb retains in-frame clones only, with some absent. The table has about 64,000 clones, approximately 88% seen once; the top ten hold roughly 2.1%. Notes on this clone: Antigen unknown.

Regarding the study as a whole: The study found that CD8+ T cells averaged more expanded clones than CD4+.

This TCR was recovered from an adult with an advanced solid tumor such as melanoma, head and neck, liver or kidney cancer. Sequencing used CD4+ or CD8+ T cells sorted from blood, obtained in a trial of the OX40 agonist ivuxolimab. The genes are TRBV6-5 and TRBJ1-3; D is unclear. CDR3 in DNA: TGTGCCAGCAGGAGATACGCGGGGGGAAACACCATATATTTT. Translation: CASRRYAGGNTIYF.